The clone carrying this T cell receptor (beta chain) was picked up a small number of times. The CDR3 sequence is 12 residues long. In germline, CDR1 is MNHEY, CDR2 SVGAGI. V was shortened by 5 bases and J by 6 bases, with 10 bases between the two germline ends. This sample is drawn from a study of blood T cell repertoires in COVID-19. Sequenced by immunoSEQ multiplex PCR; TCRdb stores in-frame clones only, minus some. The table includes 70,000 or so clones, 90% detected once. The specimen sequenced was peripheral blood. This clonotype originated in a human donor in a cohort sampled during active COVID-19. V and J are TRBV6-5 and TRBJ1-1; D perhaps matches TRBD1 (6 bases). CDR3 in amino acids: CASSLRQAEAFF. The CDR3 region has the DNA TGTGCCAGCAGTCTTAGACAGGCTGAAGCTTTCTTT.